This TCR beta chain was obtained from a study of T cell repertoires in cytomegalovirus infection (dated by TCRdb to between 2018 and 2021). Regarding the complete study: Donor HLA type was relevant to the analysis, as public TCR beta signatures indicated carriage of CMV infection together with the matching HLA type. Beyond this particular receptor, the publication reports: The ex vivo response was dominated by HLA-C-restricted CMV-specific TCR beta clonotypes, and the single most frequent clonotype in two of eight donors was supplied by these HLA-C-restricted clonotypes. In both this cohort and an independent cohort of a few hundred donors, the cumulative frequency of public TCR beta family members distinguished carriers of CMV infection plus the relevant HLA type.

Reads for this sample came from an Illumina HiSeq 1500. The public reads were reanalyzed by TCRdb: fastp trimming at Q25, MiXCR alignment, in-frame beta chains only. Each entry merges the rows of one CDR3 protein and shows their most common DNA and genes. Recorded for this sample are a few hundred thousand distinct CDR3 sequences; 20% to 25% of them occurred a single time. Roughly 18% of the sample lies in the top ten. The germline V gene (reference sequence) provides CDR1 SEHNR and CDR2 FQNEAQ. Trimming takes 4 bases from V and 8 bases from J, and the germline ends sit 14 bases apart. Inclusive of the bounding cysteine and phenylalanine, the CDR3 is 14 residues long. The kept DNA is CDR3 alone, 42 bases in frame from the first base. In regard to this clonotype: The specificity of this receptor is unknown. No clone much larger than this one lies a single base away; base qualities are absent.

The chain couples TRBV7-9 to TRBJ1-4, with the D gene call left open. The sample taken for sequencing was CD8+ T cells from PBMCs. This sequence originates from a human donor in good health (CMV status not recorded). Some clones in this sample may be carry-over from other donors' samples. The nucleotide sequence reads as follows: TGTGCCAGCAGCTCGTCGAGCCCCAGGGAAAAACTGTTTTTT. Translated, it gives CASSSSSPREKLFF.